The rows below give T cell receptor beta chains drawn from one sample of a study of blood T cells in healthy people across ages. One entry per CDR3 protein results from TCRdb running MiXCR on the 5' RACE reads. The sample shows hundreds of thousands of distinct CDR3 sequences, under 35% of them seen only once. Sequencing used blood. The receptor set was obtained from a woman of 80 years or more in good health. Both conserved end residues are part of each CDR3. D genes are given only for firm matches. Size is omitted from some rows. Given values are once, few, many or a class for expanded clones.

d_gene: TRBD1; abundance: few; v_gene: TRBV4-2; j_gene: TRBJ1-2; CDR3nt: TGTGCCAGCAGCCAAGTTAACAGGGGGAACTATGGCTACACCTTC; CDR3aa: CASSQVNRGNYGYTF
d_gene: NA; abundance: many; v_gene: TRBV5-1; j_gene: TRBJ2-5; CDR3nt: TGCGCCAGCAGCTTTCAACAGGGCCTCCAAGAGACCCAGTACTTC; CDR3aa: CASSFQQGLQETQYF
d_gene: NA; abundance: many; v_gene: TRBV5-1; j_gene: TRBJ2-1; CDR3nt: TGCGCCAGCAGCTCCCCCGAAGGGAGAGGGCAGTTCTTC; CDR3aa: CASSSPEGRGQFF
d_gene: TRBD1; abundance: NA; v_gene: TRBV20-1; j_gene: TRBJ1-1; CDR3nt: TGCAGTGCTAGAGATCAGTTCAGGGGGTGGACTGAAGCTTTCTTT; CDR3aa: CSARDQFRGWTEAFF
d_gene: NA; abundance: NA; v_gene: TRBV12-3/TRBV12-4; j_gene: TRBJ2-3; CDR3nt: TGTGCAGATAGCCTAGGAGTGAGAGCAGATGTGGAATATTTT; CDR3aa: CADSLGVRADVEYF
d_gene: TRBD2; abundance: NA; v_gene: TRBV2; j_gene: TRBJ2-5; CDR3nt: TGTGCCAGCAGTGAACCCTCGAGACTAGCGGGGGGCTCCCGGTCAGAGACCCAGTACTTC; CDR3aa: CASSEPSRLAGGSRSETQYF
d_gene: NA; abundance: NA; v_gene: TRBV4-3; j_gene: TRBJ2-1; CDR3nt: TGCGCCAGCAGTCTACCGACAGCGAGGGGCTACAATGAGCAGTTCTTC; CDR3aa: CASSLPTARGYNEQFF
d_gene: NA; abundance: NA; v_gene: TRBV5-4; j_gene: TRBJ1-3; CDR3nt: TGTGTCAGCAGCTTCAGTCCAGGAAACACCATATATTTT; CDR3aa: CVSSFSPGNTIYF
d_gene: NA; abundance: NA; v_gene: TRBV5-1; j_gene: TRBJ2-3; CDR3nt: TGCGCCAGCAGCTTGACAGTCACAGATACGCAGTATTTT; CDR3aa: CASSLTVTDTQYF
d_gene: NA; abundance: many; v_gene: TRBV6-1; j_gene: TRBJ1-2; CDR3nt: TGTGCCAGCAGTGAAGCTCCCCATACCTATGGCTACACCTTC; CDR3aa: CASSEAPHTYGYTF
d_gene: NA; abundance: NA; v_gene: TRBV20-1; j_gene: TRBJ1-6; CDR3nt: TGCAGTGCTGCCCTCCCTGGGTATAGGGCCTATAATTCACCCCTCCACTTT; CDR3aa: CSAALPGYRAYNSPLHF
d_gene: NA; abundance: many; v_gene: TRBV5-1; j_gene: TRBJ1-2; CDR3nt: TGCGCCAGCAGTCTCGGGGGACCAGCTAACTATGGCTACACCTTC; CDR3aa: CASSLGGPANYGYTF
d_gene: TRBD1; abundance: many; v_gene: TRBV5-1; j_gene: TRBJ2-3; CDR3nt: TGCGCCAGCAAGGCAGGGGGCGATACGCAGTATTTT; CDR3aa: CASKAGGDTQYF
d_gene: TRBD2; abundance: many; v_gene: TRBV5-5; j_gene: TRBJ2-5; CDR3nt: TGTGCCAGCAGCACCTTAGCGGGCGGGGAGACCCAGTACTTC; CDR3aa: CASSTLAGGETQYF
d_gene: NA; abundance: few; v_gene: TRBV20-1; j_gene: TRBJ2-3; CDR3nt: TGCAGTGCTAGAGGGATGGGGCTTAGCACAGGTACGCAGTATTTT; CDR3aa: CSARGMGLSTGTQYF
d_gene: NA; abundance: NA; v_gene: TRBV4-3; j_gene: TRBJ1-2; CDR3nt: TGCGCCAGCGGCCAAGATCAACAGTTTTGGCGTGGCTACACCTTC; CDR3aa: CASGQDQQFWRGYTF
d_gene: NA; abundance: many; v_gene: TRBV27; j_gene: TRBJ1-4; CDR3nt: TGTGCCAGCAGTCCCTCGGGGACACAGAATGAAAAACTGTTTTTT; CDR3aa: CASSPSGTQNEKLFF
d_gene: NA; abundance: many; v_gene: TRBV20-1; j_gene: TRBJ2-3; CDR3nt: TGCAGTGCTAGGACCTCCGGGGCAACAGATACGCAGTATTTT; CDR3aa: CSARTSGATDTQYF
d_gene: NA; abundance: many; v_gene: TRBV7-2; j_gene: TRBJ2-1; CDR3nt: TGTGCCAGCAGCAAGGGTCGGGCAGGGCACTACAATGAGCAGTTCTTC; CDR3aa: CASSKGRAGHYNEQFF
d_gene: NA; abundance: many; v_gene: TRBV20-1; j_gene: TRBJ2-1; CDR3nt: TGCAGTGCTAGTCCCGAGGTGGTGCAGTTCTTC; CDR3aa: CSASPEVVQFF
d_gene: NA; abundance: once; v_gene: TRBV7-2; j_gene: TRBJ2-1; CDR3nt: TGTGCCAGCAGCTCTTCCCAACAAGGCCACGAGCAGTTCTTC; CDR3aa: CASSSSQQGHEQFF
d_gene: NA; abundance: many; v_gene: TRBV11-2; j_gene: TRBJ2-5; CDR3nt: TGTGCCAGCAGCTACATGGGGGCACAAGAGACCCAGTACTTC; CDR3aa: CASSYMGAQETQYF
d_gene: TRBD1; abundance: NA; v_gene: TRBV11-2; j_gene: TRBJ2-6; CDR3nt: TGTGCCAGCAGCTTAGGTGACCCGGGACAGGGGCTTGGGGCCAACGTCCTGACTTTC; CDR3aa: CASSLGDPGQGLGANVLTF
d_gene: NA; abundance: few; v_gene: TRBV20-1; j_gene: TRBJ2-1; CDR3nt: TGCAGTGCTAGACAGGGTAGTATCAACAATGAGCAGTTCTTC; CDR3aa: CSARQGSINNEQFF
d_gene: TRBD2; abundance: NA; v_gene: TRBV20-1; j_gene: TRBJ2-3; CDR3nt: TGCAGTGCCACACTAGCGGTTAGCACAGATACGCAGTATTTT; CDR3aa: CSATLAVSTDTQYF
d_gene: NA; abundance: few; v_gene: TRBV7-9; j_gene: TRBJ2-3; CDR3nt: TGTGCCAGCGGCTTAAGACTATCTACAGATACGCAGTATTTT; CDR3aa: CASGLRLSTDTQYF
d_gene: NA; abundance: NA; v_gene: TRBV19; j_gene: TRBJ2-2; CDR3nt: TGTGCCAGTAGGTCCACTCTCATCTTGAACACCGGGGAGCTGTTTTTT; CDR3aa: CASRSTLILNTGELFF
d_gene: NA; abundance: NA; v_gene: TRBV20-1; j_gene: TRBJ2-5; CDR3nt: TGCAGTGCTAGAGATAGAGGGAGGCGAGAGACCCAGTACTTC; CDR3aa: CSARDRGRRETQYF
d_gene: NA; abundance: many; v_gene: TRBV12-3/TRBV12-4; j_gene: TRBJ2-3; CDR3nt: TGTGCCAGCAGTTTAGACGCAGAAATTAGCACAGATACGCAGTATTTT; CDR3aa: CASSLDAEISTDTQYF
d_gene: TRBD2; abundance: NA; v_gene: TRBV7-3; j_gene: TRBJ2-5; CDR3nt: TGTGCCAGCAGCCGGGAGCGGGGGTACCAAGAGACCCAGTACTTC; CDR3aa: CASSRERGYQETQYF
d_gene: NA; abundance: few; v_gene: TRBV6-5; j_gene: TRBJ1-6; CDR3nt: TGTGCCAGCAGAATAATGGGGGTTAATTCACCCCTCCACTTT; CDR3aa: CASRIMGVNSPLHF
d_gene: TRBD1; abundance: NA; v_gene: TRBV11-2; j_gene: TRBJ1-5; CDR3nt: TGTACCAGCAGCCCCGCGACAGGGAGAGTAGGGCAGCCCCAGCATTTT; CDR3aa: CTSSPATGRVGQPQHF
d_gene: NA; abundance: many; v_gene: TRBV11-2; j_gene: TRBJ2-5; CDR3nt: TGTGCCAGCAGCTTAGCATGGGGGGCGCGGGAGACCCAGTACTTC; CDR3aa: CASSLAWGARETQYF
d_gene: TRBD2; abundance: NA; v_gene: TRBV24-1; j_gene: TRBJ2-1; CDR3nt: TGTGCCACCGGAGCGGGAGACTCCTACAATGAGCAGTTCTTC; CDR3aa: CATGAGDSYNEQFF
d_gene: TRBD2; abundance: NA; v_gene: TRBV20-1; j_gene: TRBJ2-1; CDR3nt: TGCAGTGTCTTACCCCCTAGCGGGGGGCGCCAAGAGACCCAGTTCTTC; CDR3aa: CSVLPPSGGRQETQFF
d_gene: NA; abundance: NA; v_gene: TRBV5-1; j_gene: TRBJ1-1; CDR3nt: TGCGCCAGCAGCTTGGTCGGGGTGAACACTGAAACTTTCTTT; CDR3aa: CASSLVGVNTETFF
d_gene: NA; abundance: few; v_gene: TRBV18; j_gene: TRBJ1-5; CDR3nt: TGTGCCAGCTCACCACAGGGCGGCTATCAGCCCCAGCATTTT; CDR3aa: CASSPQGGYQPQHF
d_gene: NA; abundance: many; v_gene: TRBV6-2/TRBV6-3; j_gene: TRBJ2-3; CDR3nt: TGTGCCAGCAGTTACTCTGCGGAAAGCACAGATACGCAGTATTTT; CDR3aa: CASSYSAESTDTQYF
d_gene: NA; abundance: few; v_gene: TRBV18; j_gene: TRBJ1-2; CDR3nt: TGTGCCAGCTCACCACTGGCCGGAGGCAAGAACTATGGCTACACCTTC; CDR3aa: CASSPLAGGKNYGYTF
d_gene: TRBD1; abundance: few; v_gene: TRBV6-5; j_gene: TRBJ1-5; CDR3nt: TGTGCCAGCAGCCCAACAGGGGCCAATAGCAATCAGCCCCAGCATTTT; CDR3aa: CASSPTGANSNQPQHF
d_gene: NA; abundance: many; v_gene: TRBV6-2/TRBV6-3; j_gene: TRBJ2-6; CDR3nt: TGTGCCAGCAGTCCAAGGGGCTCTGGGGCCAACGTCCTGACTTTC; CDR3aa: CASSPRGSGANVLTF
d_gene: NA; abundance: NA; v_gene: TRBV10-3; j_gene: TRBJ1-4; CDR3nt: TGTGCCATCAGTACGGGGGGACATGAAAAACTGTTTTTT; CDR3aa: CAISTGGHEKLFF
d_gene: NA; abundance: many; v_gene: TRBV20-1; j_gene: TRBJ2-5; CDR3nt: TGCAGTGCTAGTAGGGGTGGCTCGGGAGAGACCCAGTACTTC; CDR3aa: CSASRGGSGETQYF
d_gene: TRBD1; abundance: NA; v_gene: TRBV10-2; j_gene: TRBJ1-6; CDR3nt: TGCGCCAGCAGTGAGTCGACAGGGGGGTCACCCCTCCACTTT; CDR3aa: CASSESTGGSPLHF
d_gene: NA; abundance: NA; v_gene: TRBV5-1; j_gene: TRBJ2-3; CDR3nt: TGCGCCAGCAGCTTCACGTTAGCGGCAAGCACAGATACGCAGTATTTT; CDR3aa: CASSFTLAASTDTQYF